The next 8 T cell receptor beta chains were all read from a single sample in a study of blood T cell repertoires in COVID-19. TCRdb keeps only in-frame clones here, not all; method: immunoSEQ multiplex PCR. The sample yields about 100,000 clones, approximately 87% seen once. Sample: peripheral blood. These receptor sequences come from a man over 45 with acute or convalescent COVID-19.

This chain uses TRBV12-1 with TRBJ2-7; the table names TRBD2, a call not compared with the DNA. TRBV12-1 constitutes a pseudogene. CDR3 size: 12 residues. The CDR3 is CASSFRNYEQYF. The CDR3 bases are TGTGCCAGCAGCTTCCGTAACTACGAGCAGTACTTC.

The chain employs TRBV5-4 and TRBJ2-5; D might be TRBD1 (5 bases). Germline-derived CDR1 and CDR2 are SGHNT and YYREEE (reference sequence). V lost 2 bases and J lost 3, with 8 bases in between. The CDR3 spans 13 residues. In DNA, the CDR3 is TGTGCCAGCAGCTTTAGGGGCAAAGAGACCCAGTACTTC. Protein: CASSFRGKETQYF.

The rearrangement uses TRBV9 and TRBJ1-1, with D unresolved. The CDR3 has 12 residues. Deletions cut 0 bases from V and 10 bases from J, with 10 bases between. Looked up from germline, CDR1 is SGDLS and CDR2 is YYNGEE. The CDR3 bases are TGTGCCAGCAGCGTAGATCCGGGAAGAGCTTTCTTT. It yields the protein CASSVDPGRAFF.

This sequence joins TRBV9 and TRBJ2-5, with 7 bases identical to TRBD1. This CDR3 has 14 residues. Looked up from germline, CDR1 is SGDLS and CDR2 is YYNGEE. After removal of 4 bases from V and 2 bases from J, the junction contained 5 bases not matched to a gene. The chain's CDR3 is CASSSTGVQETQYF. CDR3 coding DNA: TGTGCCAGCAGCTCTACAGGGGTACAAGAGACCCAGTACTTC.

This clone was seen a single time. The V call is TRBV20-1, the J call TRBJ2-1; tentatively, D is TRBD2 (5 bases). V lost 6 bases, J lost 5 bases, and 8 bases lay in between. The CDR3 contains 11 residues. Germline CDR1 and CDR2: DFQATT and SNEGSKA (reference sequence). The CDR3 DNA reads as TGCAGTGCGAGGGCCCACAATGAGCAGTTCTTC. Its protein is CSARAHNEQFF.

This sequence joins TRBV21-1 and TRBJ2-2; TRBD1 is taken as the D call from the table, unchecked against the DNA. TRBV21-1 is classified as a pseudogene. This CDR3 contains 16 residues. The CDR3 nucleotides are TGTGCCAGCAGCATACAGGGGGCGCTGAACACCGGGGAGCTGTTTTTT. This encodes CASSIQGALNTGELFF.

A few counts support this clone. The J gene is TRBJ2-7, the V gene TRBV28, with D tentatively TRBD1 (5 bases). The CDR3 sequence is 12 residues long. Trimming left V 5 bases short and J 4 bases short, with 9 bases between. Germline-derived CDR1 and CDR2 are MDHEN and SYDVKM. The CDR3 sequence: CASSRRGYEQYF. DNA for the CDR3: TGTGCCAGCAGTCGAAGGGGTTACGAGCAGTACTTC.

The rearrangement uses TRBV2 and TRBJ1-5; D uncertain. V was cut by 3 bases and J by 3 bases, with 9 bases left in between. The CDR3 extends over 14 amino acids. In germline, CDR1 is SNHLY, CDR2 FYNNEI. CDR3 residues: CASSEGGLNQPQHF. The CDR3 DNA is TGTGCCAGCAGTGAGGGCGGACTCAATCAGCCCCAGCATTTT.